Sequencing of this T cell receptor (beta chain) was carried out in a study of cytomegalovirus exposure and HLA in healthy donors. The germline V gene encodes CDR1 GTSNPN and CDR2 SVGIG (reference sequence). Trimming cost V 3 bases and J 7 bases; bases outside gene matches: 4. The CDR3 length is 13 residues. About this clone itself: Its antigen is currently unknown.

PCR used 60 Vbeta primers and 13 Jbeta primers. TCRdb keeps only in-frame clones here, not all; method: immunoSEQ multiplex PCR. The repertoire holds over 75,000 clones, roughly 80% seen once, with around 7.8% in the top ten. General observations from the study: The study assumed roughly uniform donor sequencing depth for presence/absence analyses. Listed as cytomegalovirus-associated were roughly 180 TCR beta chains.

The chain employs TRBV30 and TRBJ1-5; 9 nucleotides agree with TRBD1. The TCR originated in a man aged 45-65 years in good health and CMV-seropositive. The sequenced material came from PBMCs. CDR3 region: CAWSLDRGQPQHF. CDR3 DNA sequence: TGTGCCTGGAGCCTAGACAGGGGGCAGCCCCAGCATTTT.